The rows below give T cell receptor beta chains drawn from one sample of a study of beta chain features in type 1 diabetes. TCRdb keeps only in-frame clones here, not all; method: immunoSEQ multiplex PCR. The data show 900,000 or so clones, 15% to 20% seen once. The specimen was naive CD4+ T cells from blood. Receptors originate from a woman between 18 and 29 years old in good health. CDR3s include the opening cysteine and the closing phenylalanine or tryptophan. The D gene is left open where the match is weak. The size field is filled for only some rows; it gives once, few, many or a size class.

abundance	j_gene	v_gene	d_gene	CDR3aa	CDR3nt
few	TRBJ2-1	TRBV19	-	CASSIGLVREQFF	TGTGCCAGTAGTATAGGACTAGTTCGTGAGCAGTTCTTC
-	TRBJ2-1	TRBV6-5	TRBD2	CASSYVGRFYNEQFF	TGTGCCAGCAGTTACGTCGGGAGGTTTTACAATGAGCAGTTCTTC
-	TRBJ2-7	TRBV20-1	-	CSAEIYYEQYF	TGCAGTGCTGAAATATACTACGAGCAGTACTTC
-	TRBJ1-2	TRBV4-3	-	CASSQDFGSSTTYGYTF	TGCGCCAGCAGCCAAGATTTTGGCAGCTCCACCACATATGGCTACACCTTC
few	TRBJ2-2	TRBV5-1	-	CASHSPHTGELFF	TGCGCCAGTCACTCCCCTCACACCGGGGAGCTGTTTTTT
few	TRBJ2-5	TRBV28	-	CASRKGGETQYF	TGTGCCAGCAGAAAGGGGGGAGAGACCCAGTACTTC
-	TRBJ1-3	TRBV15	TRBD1	CATSRGDRVGNTIYF	TGTGCCACCAGCAGAGGGGACAGGGTTGGAAACACCATATATTTT
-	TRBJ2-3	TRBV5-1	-	CASSLASRGTDTQYF	TGCGCCAGCAGCTTGGCGTCGAGGGGGACAGATACGCAGTATTTT
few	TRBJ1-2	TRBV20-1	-	CSAGPAGGYTF	TGCAGCGCAGGTCCAGCCGGAGGCTACACCTTC
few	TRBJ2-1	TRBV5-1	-	CASSSRDSTVYNEQFF	TGCGCCAGCAGCTCTCGGGACTCCACGGTGTACAATGAGCAGTTCTTC
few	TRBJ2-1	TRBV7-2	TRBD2	CASSRLSGGYNEQFF	TGTGCCAGCAGCCGCCTGTCGGGGGGGTACAATGAGCAGTTCTTC
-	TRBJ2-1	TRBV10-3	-	CAISESGGGHYNEQFF	TGTGCCATCAGTGAGTCGGGAGGTGGACACTACAATGAGCAGTTCTTC
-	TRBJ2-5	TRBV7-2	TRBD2	CASSSFLAGGGETQYF	TGTGCCAGCAGCTCCTTCCTAGCGGGAGGTGGAGAGACCCAGTACTTC
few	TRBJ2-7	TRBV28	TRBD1	CASSSAGTGVRHEQYF	TGTGCCAGCAGTTCCGCCGGGACAGGGGTTCGCCACGAGCAGTACTTC
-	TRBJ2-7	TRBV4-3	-	CASSFTLGDEQYF	TGCGCCAGCAGCTTTACCCTGGGGGACGAGCAGTACTTC
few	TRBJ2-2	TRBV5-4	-	CASSRSLARGNTGELFF	TGTGCCAGCAGCCGTTCCCTCGCCAGGGGGAACACCGGGGAGCTGTTTTTT
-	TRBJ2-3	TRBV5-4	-	CASSLRLGHSTDTQYF	TGTGCCAGCAGCTTGAGGCTGGGACACTCCACAGATACGCAGTATTTT
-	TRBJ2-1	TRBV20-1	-	CSARSYNEQFF	TGCAGTGCCCGCTCCTACAATGAGCAGTTCTTC
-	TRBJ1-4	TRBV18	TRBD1	CASSPRRSTGATNEKLFF	TGTGCCAGCTCACCACGACGGTCCACAGGGGCAACTAATGAAAAACTGTTTTTT
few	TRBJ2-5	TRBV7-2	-	CASSFSVTETQYF	TGTGCCAGCAGCTTTTCCGTTACGGAGACCCAGTACTTC
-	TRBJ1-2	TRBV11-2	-	CASSLGPLNYGYTF	TGTGCCAGCAGCTTAGGCCCTCTTAACTATGGCTACACCTTC
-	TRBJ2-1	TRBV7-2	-	CASSFRDSTYNEQFF	TGTGCCAGCAGCTTTAGAGACTCAACCTACAATGAGCAGTTCTTC
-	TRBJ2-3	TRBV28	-	CASIQSHSGPYTQYF	TGTGCCAGCATCCAGAGTCATTCGGGGCCGTATACGCAGTATTTT
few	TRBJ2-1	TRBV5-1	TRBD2	CASSPGLAGGLIEQFF	TGCGCCAGCAGCCCAGGACTAGCGGGAGGTCTAATCGAGCAGTTCTTC
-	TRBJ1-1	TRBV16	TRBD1	CASSPDRAVDWNTEAFF	TGTGCCAGCAGTCCGGACAGGGCCGTTGACTGGAACACTGAAGCTTTCTTT
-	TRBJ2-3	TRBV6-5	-	CASSYKANTDTQYF	TGTGCCAGCAGTTACAAGGCCAACACAGATACGCAGTATTTT
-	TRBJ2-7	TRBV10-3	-	CAISERRVGSYEQYF	TGTGCCATCAGTGAGCGAAGGGTAGGCTCCTACGAGCAGTACTTC
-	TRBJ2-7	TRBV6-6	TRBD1	CASSYPDRGEHEQYF	TGTGCCAGCAGTTACCCCGACAGGGGAGAGCACGAGCAGTACTTC
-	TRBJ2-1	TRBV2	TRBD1	CASQRTGGASIGEQFF	TGTGCCAGCCAGCGGACAGGGGGAGCTAGTATCGGTGAGCAGTTCTTC
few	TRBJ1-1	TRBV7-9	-	CASSEYPRETNTEAFF	TGTGCCAGCAGCGAATACCCCCGGGAGACGAACACTGAAGCTTTCTTT
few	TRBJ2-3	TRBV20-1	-	CSASWVDTQYF	TGCAGTGCCTCCTGGGTGGATACGCAGTATTTT
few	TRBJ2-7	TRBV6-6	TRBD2	CASSLERGFYEQYF	TGTGCCAGCAGCCTCGAGCGGGGCTTCTACGAGCAGTACTTC
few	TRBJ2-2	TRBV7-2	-	CASSLYWNTGELFF	TGTGCCAGCAGCTTGTACTGGAACACCGGGGAGCTGTTTTTT
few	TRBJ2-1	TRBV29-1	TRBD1	CSVETGASDEQFF	TGCAGCGTTGAAACAGGGGCAAGTGATGAGCAGTTCTTC
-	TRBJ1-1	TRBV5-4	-	CASSQDLQGLPEAFF	TGTGCCAGCAGCCAGGACCTACAGGGCTTGCCGGAAGCTTTCTTT
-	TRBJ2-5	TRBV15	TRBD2	CATSRDQAGGPSVETQYF	TGTGCCACCAGCAGAGATCAGGCGGGAGGGCCATCTGTAGAGACCCAGTACTTC
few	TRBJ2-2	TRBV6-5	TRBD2	CASRPGLNTGELFF	TGTGCCAGCAGGCCGGGACTAAACACCGGGGAGCTGTTTTTT
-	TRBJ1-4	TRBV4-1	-	CASSFGGTATNEKLFF	TGCGCCAGCAGCTTTGGGGGAACTGCAACTAATGAAAAACTGTTTTTT
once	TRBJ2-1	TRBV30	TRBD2	CAWSGTSGLGEQFF	TGTGCCTGGAGTGGGACTAGCGGGCTAGGTGAGCAGTTCTTC